This T cell receptor (beta chain) was obtained from a study of T-cell memory formation after mild COVID-19. TCRdb re-called the 5' RACE reads through MiXCR, storing one row per CDR3 protein. The sample has under 600,000 distinct CDR3 sequences, 20% to 25% seen once. CDR1 SGHKS and CDR2 YYEKEE come from the germline V gene (reference sequence). This CDR3 is 13 amino acids long. Germline trimming cut 4 bases from V and 4 bases from J; bases unmatched to any gene: 2. The sequencing input was PBMCs or a T cell subset sorted from them (not recorded which). This chain joins TRBV5-5 and TRBJ2-4; 7 bases map to TRBD1. The origin of this receptor is an adult woman who had mild COVID-19 (a few samples of this study predate the infection). Cell type and time point are not known. The CDR3 is CASSLQGKNIQYF. CDR3 DNA: TGTGCCAGCAGCCTACAGGGGAAAAACATTCAGTACTTC.